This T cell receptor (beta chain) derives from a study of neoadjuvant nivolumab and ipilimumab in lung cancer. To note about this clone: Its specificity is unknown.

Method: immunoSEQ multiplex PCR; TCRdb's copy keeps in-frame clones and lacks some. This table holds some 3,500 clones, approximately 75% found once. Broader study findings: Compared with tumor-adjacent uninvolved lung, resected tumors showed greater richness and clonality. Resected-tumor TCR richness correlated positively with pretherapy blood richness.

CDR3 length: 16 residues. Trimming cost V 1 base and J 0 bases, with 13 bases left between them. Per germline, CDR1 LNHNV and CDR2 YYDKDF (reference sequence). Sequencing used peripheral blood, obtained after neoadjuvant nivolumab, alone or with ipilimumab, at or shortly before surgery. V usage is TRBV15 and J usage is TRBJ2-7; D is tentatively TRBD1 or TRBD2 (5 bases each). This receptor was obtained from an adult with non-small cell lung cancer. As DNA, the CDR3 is TGTGCCACCAGCAGAGGGGACCCGGGGAGCTCCTACGAGCAGTACTTC. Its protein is CATSRGDPGSSYEQYF.